The present T cell receptor (beta chain) was sequenced within a study of blood T cell repertoires in COVID-19. Study in general: Samples representing acute and convalescent COVID-19 were sourced from the United States, Italy and Spain. From T cells, B-cell-depleted T cells, or PBMCs came the material, which was cDNA or gDNA.

Authors' data handling: Nucleated cell number was recorded as an estimate derived from reference gene primer amplification. Produced via immunoSEQ multiplex PCR; TCRdb's table is partial and in-frame only. Clonal size and the V and J genes are those of that table, whereas D and trimming came from the DNA. The table shows 65,000 to 70,000 clones, with roughly 87% occurring only once. V lost 7 bases, J lost 5 bases, and 8 bases stayed unmatched. The CDR3 contains 15 residues. In germline, CDR1 is WNHNN, CDR2 SYGVQD (reference sequence). The gene calls are TRBV10-1 and TRBJ1-1; 12 nucleotides agree with TRBD1. The sequenced sample consisted of peripheral blood. This clonotype originated in a woman aged 80 or over with acute or convalescent COVID-19. The chain's CDR3 is CASTSGTGGFTEAFF. CDR3 nucleotide sequence: TGCGCCAGCACCTCCGGGACAGGGGGCTTTACTGAAGCTTTCTTT.